This TCR beta chain was recovered during a study of cytomegalovirus exposure and HLA in healthy donors. This clone was seen only a few times. The CDR3 length is 14 residues. Germline lookup yields CDR1 SGHNT and CDR2 YENEEA. Trimming took off 0 bases at V and 4 bases at J, with 9 bases between the two ends. The PCR contained 60 Vbeta and 13 Jbeta primers. Clones were read by immunoSEQ multiplex PCR, and TCRdb kept only the in-frame ones, dropping some. The repertoire holds roughly 180,000 clones, 70% to 80% seen once, with about 4% in the top ten. The chain carries TRBV11-3 and TRBJ2-5, with a weak D call TRBD2 (5 bases). Sequencing was done on a sample of PBMCs. The receptor was isolated from a woman aged 55-69 years in good health and CMV-seropositive. The CDR3 coding sequence is TGTGCCAGCAGCTTAGAGGGAGATGGAGAGACCCAGTACTTC. Translated: CASSLEGDGETQYF.